The clone carrying this TCR beta chain was seen a handful of times. Its cognate antigen is unknown. These data come from a study of T cell responses to AZD1222 COVID-19 vaccine. Looking at the study overall: Both about-4-week and about-12-week second-dose recipients were combined. Whole-study results and caveats: In all cases, repertoires were sampled only after the peak T cell response. Clonal diversity was possibly underestimated; the donors were predominantly white British and more often female.

TCRdb's copy holds only in-frame clones and misses some; the assay was immunoSEQ multiplex PCR. The profile shows 100,000 or so clones, approximately 88% of them singletons. There are 11 residues in the CDR3. The V end lost 2 bases, the J end lost 8 bases, and 4 bases lay between the germline ends. Germline V lookup: CDR1 SNHLY, CDR2 FYNNEI. This clonotype was sampled from an adult in good health. The genes are TRBV2 and TRBJ2-1; D is undetermined. This specimen consisted of peripheral blood, obtained on day 0 of AZD1222 vaccination. This CDR3 reads CASSEYHEQFF. The CDR3, as DNA: TGTGCCAGCAGTGAATACCATGAGCAGTTCTTC.